Presented here are 31 T cell receptor beta chains from one specimen sequenced in a study of neurological immune-mediated disorders. TCRdb fed the 5' RACE reads into MiXCR, producing one record per CDR3 protein. Here the sample spans some 29,000 distinct CDR3 sequences, more than 10% being singletons. Sequenced: PBMCs. These receptors were obtained from a man aged 60-69 years in good health.

This clonotype was counted ten times or more. The rearrangement links TRBV29-1 to TRBJ1-1; 10 bases match TRBD1. J gave up 2 bases and V 5 bases, and 2 bases lay outside the gene matches. Germline V gene lookup returns CDR1 SQVTM and CDR2 ANQGSEA. The CDR3 spans 13 residues. As DNA, the CDR3 is TGCAGCGTTCTGACAGGGGGCAACACTGAAGCTTTCTTT. Translating gives CSVLTGGNTEAFF.

This clonotype was found many times. V usage is TRBV20-1 and J usage is TRBJ2-4; 7 bases map to TRBD1. Germline CDR1 reads DFQATT; CDR2 reads SNEGSKA (reference sequence). J lost 3 bases, V lost 5 bases, and 10 bases had no gene match. This CDR3 spans 15 amino acids. This CDR3 reads CSAPETGSGKNIQYF. The CDR3 region has the DNA TGCAGTGCTCCTGAGACAGGGTCTGGCAAAAACATTCAGTACTTC.

This clonotype was counted between two and nine times. The chain employs TRBV5-1 and TRBJ1-2; maybe TRBD1 (5 bases). CDR1 and CDR2 from the germline V gene are SGHRS and YFSETQ. This CDR3 has 14 residues. Trimming removed 3 bases from V and 8 bases from J, with 17 bases in between. The CDR3 protein is CASSSLGQEQGYTF. As DNA, the CDR3 is TGCGCCAGCAGCTCCTTAGGACAAGAACAAGGCTACACCTTC.

This clonotype was counted ten times or more. The chain joins TRBV9 to TRBJ2-2, with 8 bases lining up with TRBD1. Germline-derived CDR1 and CDR2 are SGDLS and YYNGEE. The V gene end was trimmed by 4 bases and the J gene end by 17 bases; junction bases not matched to a gene: 13. The CDR3 runs 13 residues. The CDR3 DNA reads TGTGCCAGCAGCCCCATGGGGACAGGCGACCGTTTTTTT. This sequence encodes CASSPMGTGDRFF.

This clonotype was found a few times. This chain links TRBV15 with TRBJ2-1, with 7 bases that match TRBD2. The J segment lost 3 bases and the V segment lost 1 base, leaving 3 bases of the junction unmatched. The germline V gene encodes CDR1 LNHNV and CDR2 YYDKDF (reference sequence). CDR3 length equals 15 residues. The CDR3, as DNA: TGTGCCACCAGCAGAGGCGGGAGTGACTACAATGAGCAGTTCTTC. Protein sequence: CATSRGGSDYNEQFF.

At least ten counts were recorded for this clonotype. The chain uses TRBV7-2 and TRBJ2-5, with D possibly matching TRBD2 (7 bases). This CDR3 has 14 residues. Germline CDR1 is SGHTA and CDR2 is FQGNSA. V shed 1 base and J shed 5 bases, with 11 bases lying between them. In DNA form, the CDR3 reads TGTGCCAGCAGCTTAGTGGGAGGGGGTGAGACCCAGTACTTC. This codes for CASSLVGGGETQYF.

Many counts were recorded for this clonotype. Here the CDR3 DNA reads TGTGCCAGCAACACCGGGCCCAGGACAGGGGCTTTTCGAAACACCATATATTTT. This sequence encodes CASNTGPRTGAFRNTIYF. This rearrangement joins TRBV12-3 or TRBV12-4 to TRBJ1-3, with 9 bases fitting TRBD1. The V segment lost 7 bases and the J segment 5 bases; nucleotides outside the gene matches: 18. The CDR3 loop spans 18 amino acids.

This clonotype was observed many times. The V call is TRBV7-3, the J call TRBJ2-2; D is unresolved. Germline CDR1 and CDR2: SGHTA and FQGTGA. This CDR3 contains 14 residues. V was shortened by 2 bases and J by 1 base, with 5 bases between the two germline ends. The CDR3 coding sequence is TGTGCCAGCAGCTTATATAAGAACACCGGGGAGCTGTTTTTT. Protein: CASSLYKNTGELFF.

About this clonotype: A much larger clone lies one base from this, so it may be a read error. The chain couples TRBV6-1 to TRBJ1-5; 7 nucleotides match TRBD1. The CDR3 runs to 15 residues. From germline, CDR1 is MNHNS and CDR2 SASEGT. The CDR3 is CASSPVQGENQPQNF. For the CDR3, the DNA is TGTGCCAGCAGTCCAGTTCAGGGGGAGAATCAGCCCCAGAATTTT.

For this clonotype: The DNA is omitted, as the CDR3 cannot be located on it reliably, and the CDR3 follows TCRdb's listing. This rearrangement joins TRBV14 to TRBJ2-5. The CDR3 sequence runs 21 residues, both termini included. Germline CDR1 and CDR2: SGHDN and FVKESK. CDR3 sequence reads: CASSIYLCSVAVNTQRETQYF.

Many counts were recorded for this clonotype. The rearrangement joins TRBV29-1 to TRBJ1-1; D remains unclear. Germline CDR1 and CDR2: SQVTM and ANQGSEA. V gave up 6 bases and J gave up 2 bases, with 7 bases separating them. This CDR3 contains 11 residues. The CDR3 DNA reads TGCAGCGTCAGAGTAAACACTGAAGCTTTCTTT. Translation: CSVRVNTEAFF.

This clonotype was found many times. The genes are TRBV15 and TRBJ2-7; D perhaps matches TRBD2 (5 bases). This CDR3 region has 12 residues. V lost 5 bases to trimming and J lost 6 bases, with 11 bases between them. From germline, CDR1 is LNHNV and CDR2 YYDKDF (reference sequence). CDR3: CATSGRGFEQYF. The CDR3 DNA is TGTGCCACCAGCGGTAGAGGGTTCGAGCAGTACTTC.

Ten or more counts support this clonotype. The V call is TRBV6-6, the J call TRBJ1-1; 7 bases match TRBD1. Germline trimming cut 8 bases from V and 3 bases from J; bases unmatched to any gene: 6. The V gene's germline CDR1 is MNHNY and CDR2 SVGAGI (reference sequence). CDR3 length: 13 amino acids. DNA of the CDR3: TGTGCCAGCCGCTACGACAGGGACACTGAAGCTTTCTTT. It codes for CASRYDRDTEAFF.

This clonotype was seen many times. V and J are TRBV7-2 and TRBJ2-2, with D possibly matching TRBD2 (6 bases). Trimming cost V 7 bases and J 4 bases, with 16 bases left between them. Per the germline V gene, CDR1 is SGHTA and CDR2 is FQGNSA. The CDR3 contains 15 residues. CDR3 bases: TGTGCCAGCACCCCTGGGGGGTCCGGCACCGGGGAGCTGTTTTTT. This gives the protein CASTPGGSGTGELFF.

Ten or more counts support this clonotype. V and J are TRBV28 and TRBJ2-2; 7 bases match TRBD1. The germline V gene has CDR1 MDHEN and CDR2 SYDVKM. J was trimmed by 10 bases and V by 5 bases; bases with no gene match: 10. This CDR3 region has 14 residues. CDR3 in amino acids: CASSGWGQFAELFF. The CDR3 coding sequence is TGTGCCAGCAGTGGGTGGGGACAGTTCGCGGAGCTGTTTTTT.

This clonotype was counted many times. The V and J genes are TRBV11-2 and TRBJ1-2; no firm D call. This CDR3 spans 12 amino acids. The germline V gene has CDR1 SGHAT and CDR2 FQNNGV. The germline V and J ends were trimmed by 0 bases and 4 bases, with 3 bases remaining between them. CDR3 sequence: CASSLERYGYTF. DNA of the CDR3: TGTGCCAGCAGCTTAGAGCGCTATGGCTACACCTTC.

This clonotype has at least ten counts. V and J are TRBV27 and TRBJ1-2, with D possibly being TRBD1 (5 bases). V was clipped by 2 bases and J by 3 bases, with 7 bases between them. This CDR3 region has 13 residues. Germline-derived CDR1 and CDR2 are MNHEY and SMNVEV (reference sequence). The CDR3 spells CASSLKGYYGYTF. The CDR3 nucleotides read TGTGCCAGCAGTTTAAAGGGGTACTATGGCTACACCTTC.

This clonotype was observed many times. The J gene is TRBJ2-2, the V gene TRBV7-8; 11 bases line up with TRBD2. The CDR3 extends over 19 amino acids. Germline assignment: CDR1 SGHVS and CDR2 FQNEAQ. J gave up 1 base and V 2 bases, and 9 bases lay outside the gene matches. The CDR3 DNA reads as TGTGCCAGCAGCTTATCCCTTAGCGGGAGGGCCCGGAACACCGGGGAGCTGTTTTTT. Protein sequence: CASSLSLSGRARNTGELFF.

There are many counts of this clonotype. The rearrangement uses TRBV7-9 and TRBJ2-1; D gene ambiguous. The ends were cut back, 5 bases at V and 6 bases at J, with 17 bases in the middle. CDR3 size: 15 residues. CDR1 SEHNR and CDR2 FQNEAQ come from the germline V gene (reference sequence). The CDR3 sequence: CASSPPHRLGNEQFF. The CDR3, as DNA: TGTGCCAGCAGCCCCCCCCACCGTCTCGGCAATGAGCAGTTCTTC.

This clonotype was detected ten times or more. The genes are TRBV6-5 and TRBJ2-2; TRBD2 matches 7 bases. V lost 5 bases, J lost 6 bases, and 15 bases stayed unmatched. Germline V gives CDR1 MNHEY, CDR2 SVGAGI. The CDR3 runs 17 residues. The CDR3 here is CASSPSGEGPSAGELFF. The CDR3 DNA is TGTGCCAGCAGTCCAAGCGGGGAGGGCCCGAGTGCCGGGGAGCTGTTTTTT.

This clonotype has ten or more counts. This sequence joins TRBV5-1 and TRBJ1-1; tentatively, D is TRBD1 (6 bases). V lost 4 bases to trimming and J lost 4 bases, with 14 bases between them. The CDR3 has 14 amino acids. The germline gives CDR1 SGHRS, CDR2 YFSETQ. The CDR3 sequence: CASSRYGRGTEAFF. The CDR3 DNA reads as TGCGCCAGCAGCCGGTACGGCAGGGGCACTGAAGCTTTCTTT.

Ten or more counts support this clonotype. The chain couples TRBV7-9 to TRBJ2-1, with D uncertain. The germline CDR1 and CDR2 sequences are SEHNR and FQNEAQ (reference sequence). The CDR3 totals 15 residues. V was clipped by 0 bases and J by 2 bases, with 8 bases between them. The CDR3 nucleotides read TGTGCCAGCAGCTTAGCACTCGGAACCTACAATGAGCAGTTCTTC. Protein sequence: CASSLALGTYNEQFF.

This clonotype appeared many times. The chain couples TRBV27 to TRBJ1-4; a weak D match, TRBD1 (6 bases). With 8 bases removed from V and 2 bases from J, the gap between germline ends came to 12 bases. The CDR3 runs to 14 residues. CDR1 and CDR2 from the germline V gene are MNHEY and SMNVEV (reference sequence). The CDR3 nucleotides read TGTGCCAGCGGGGGGCTAGGCACTAATGAAAAACTGTTTTTT. Protein product: CASGGLGTNEKLFF.

Here the CDR3 reads CASSLFKAGEQYF. The DNA for the CDR3 is TGTGCCAGCAGTTTATTCAAAGCGGGGGAGCAGTACTTC. V and J are TRBV27 and TRBJ2-7; 7 bases fit TRBD2. CDR3 length equals 13 residues. The germline CDR1 and CDR2 sequences are MNHEY and SMNVEV (reference sequence). V lost 1 base to trimming and J lost 7 bases; unmatched junction nucleotides: 4.

This clonotype was counted ten times or more. The V gene is TRBV2, the J gene TRBJ2-7; possibly TRBD1 for D (6 bases). V gave up 7 bases and J gave up 6 bases, with 13 bases separating them. CDR1 and CDR2 (germline): SNHLY, FYNNEI. This CDR3 has 12 residues. Here the CDR3 DNA reads TGTGCCAGCACTCAGGGGCCGGTCGAGCAGTACTTC. Translation gives CASTQGPVEQYF.

This clonotype was seen repeatedly, ten times or more. This chain links TRBV12-3 or TRBV12-4 with TRBJ2-3; D ambiguous. The CDR3 is 13 residues long. V lost 1 base to trimming and J lost 5 bases, with 7 bases between them. This chain's CDR3 is CASSLGLLDTQYF. CDR3 sequence (DNA): TGTGCCAGCAGTTTAGGACTTCTAGATACGCAGTATTTT.

This clonotype was observed many times. This chain links TRBV3-1 with TRBJ1-4, with D unresolved. The CDR3 consists of 13 residues. The germline V gene encodes CDR1 LGHDT and CDR2 YNNKEL (reference sequence). The V gene lost 1 base and the J gene lost 11 bases, with 11 bases spanning the gap. CDR3 DNA sequence: TGTGCCAGCAGCCAAGTCCCGGGAGTTAAACTGTTTTTT. The encoded protein is CASSQVPGVKLFF.

This clonotype was detected ten times or more. The rearrangement uses TRBV18 and TRBJ2-3; maybe TRBD2 (5 bases). This CDR3 has 15 residues. Between the trimmed V and J ends, which lost 2 bases and 3 bases, there was a span of 12 bases. Germline CDR1 KGHSH, CDR2 LQKENI. CDR3 sequence reads: CASSPSRASTDTQYF. CDR3 nucleotide sequence: TGTGCCAGCTCACCATCGAGGGCCTCTACAGATACGCAGTATTTT.

This clonotype was counted many times. The V and J genes are TRBV5-6 and TRBJ2-5; 8 positions match TRBD2. Trimming cost V 2 bases and J 5 bases; bases outside gene matches: 8. Germline V gene data show CDR1 as SGHDT and CDR2 as YYEEEE. This CDR3 has 15 residues. The CDR3 sequence: CASSFSGGRVETQYF. DNA for the CDR3: TGTGCCAGCAGCTTCAGCGGGGGAAGAGTCGAGACCCAGTACTTC.

This clonotype has only a few counts. The genes are TRBV10-3 and TRBJ1-1; no firm D call. V lost 10 bases and J 2 bases, leaving 14 bases between the germline ends. Per germline, CDR1 ENHRY and CDR2 SYGVKD. The length of the CDR3 is 13 residues. The CDR3 sequence: CATKTGVNTEAFF. In DNA, the CDR3 is TGTGCCACTAAAACGGGAGTTAACACTGAAGCTTTCTTT.

In its sample, this clonotype was seen many times. For the CDR3, the DNA is TGCGCCAGCAGCTTGGGGGGGAGACACACTGAAGCTTTCTTT. Translation gives CASSLGGRHTEAFF. The chain carries TRBV5-1 and TRBJ1-1; possible D gene TRBD1, 5 bases. Germline V CDR1 and CDR2: SGHRS, YFSETQ. Trimming removed 0 bases at V and 3 bases at J, with 9 bases between. This CDR3 has 14 residues. Full variable domain (remainder filled in from reference TRBV5-1 and TRBJ1-1): KAGVTQTPRYLIKTRGQQVTLSCSPISGHRSVSWYQQTPGQGLQFLFEYFSETQRNKGNFPGRFSGRQFSNSRSEMNVSTLELGDSALYLCASSLGGRHTEAFFGQGTRLTVV.